This T cell receptor beta chain was recovered during a study of spatial heterogeneity in lung cancer. Single TCR cDNA molecules each had their own unique molecular identifier. TCRdb re-called the 5' RACE reads through MiXCR, storing one row per CDR3 protein. Among some 23,000 distinct CDR3 sequences listed, more than 6.5% were seen once. This CDR3 has 15 amino acids. The germline gives CDR1 SNHLY, CDR2 FYNNEI. The V gene lost 10 bases and the J gene lost 4 bases, with 21 bases spanning the gap. Time point reported: sample taken at primary tumor resection. Whole RNA was taken from tumor, nontumor lung or frozen PBMC; it was then sequenced unsorted. The donor population consisted of approximately 70 patients with untreated, early-stage non-small cell lung cancer. This clonotype was recorded at least ten times.

The TCR sequence derives from a male donor with early-stage non-small cell lung cancer. V gene TRBV2 combines with J gene TRBJ2-3; D possibly corresponds to TRBD2 (6 bases). Sequencing used PBMCs, obtained at surgery. Here the CDR3 DNA reads TGTGCCACCTTCTACAGGCGATCGGGGGCAGATACGCAGTATTTT. This encodes CATFYRRSGADTQYF.